These 13 T cell receptor beta chains share one sample of origin, sequenced in a study of T-cell reconstitution after alpha-beta-depleted transplantation in children. Unique molecular identifiers were built into the TCRbeta library. MiXCR, applied by TCRdb to the PCR reads, yields one record per CDR3 protein. The sample records over 85,000 distinct CDR3 sequences, 10% being singletons. This material consisted of PBMCs from the stem cell graft donor, taken from the stem cell graft. The origin of the receptors is a human donor who donated a stem cell graft to a child with acute lymphoblastic leukemia.

The V and J genes are TRBV6-1 and TRBJ1-1; D remains ambiguous. The germline V and J ends were trimmed by 0 bases and 7 bases, with 9 bases remaining between them. Germline-derived CDR1 and CDR2 are MNHNS and SASEGT. This CDR3 is 13 amino acids long. The CDR3 protein is CASSEAGEGEAFF. DNA of the CDR3: TGTGCCAGCAGTGAAGCGGGCGAGGGTGAAGCTTTCTTT.

In this sample, this clonotype turned up many times. CDR3: CASSLVHREGNEQFF. Here the CDR3 DNA reads TGCGCCAGCAGCTTGGTACACAGGGAAGGGAATGAGCAGTTCTTC. J is TRBJ2-1 and V is TRBV5-1, with D possibly matching TRBD1 (6 bases). CDR3 size: 15 residues. With 0 bases removed from V and 7 bases from J, the gap between germline ends came to 14 bases. Germline lookup yields CDR1 SGHRS and CDR2 YFSETQ.

This clonotype was counted ten times or more. CDR3 loop: CSVATEDTQYF. CDR3 in DNA: TGCAGCGTTGCGACTGAGGATACGCAGTATTTT. V is TRBV29-1 and J is TRBJ2-3; D is uncertain. V lost 4 bases to trimming and J lost 6 bases, with 8 bases between them. Germline CDR1 is SQVTM and CDR2 is ANQGSEA. The CDR3 has 11 amino acids.

This clonotype was found many times. V is TRBV12-3 or TRBV12-4 and J is TRBJ2-1; 9 bases are shared with TRBD2. This CDR3 comprises 13 residues. The V gene end was trimmed by 3 bases and the J gene end by 14 bases; junction bases not matched to a gene: 8. The CDR3 region is CASSLGGGAEEFF. CDR3 in DNA: TGTGCCAGCAGTTTGGGCGGGGGGGCCGAGGAGTTCTTC.

This clonotype was counted many times. This chain joins TRBV29-1 and TRBJ2-7; maybe TRBD1 (6 bases). Germline values: CDR1 SQVTM, CDR2 ANQGSEA. V lost 8 bases, J lost 1 base, and 12 bases lay in between. CDR3 length equals 12 residues. The CDR3 DNA reads TGCAGCACCGCGCAGGGGTCCTACGAGCAGTACTTC. Amino acids: CSTAQGSYEQYF.

This clonotype showed up many times. The chain couples TRBV5-1 to TRBJ2-5; 13 bases align to TRBD2. CDR1 is SGHRS, CDR2 YFSETQ, per germline. V was clipped by 4 bases and J by 5 bases; unmatched bases: 11. The CDR3 is 17 residues long. The DNA of the CDR3 is TGCGCCAGCAGCCTCGGGACTAGCGGGATAAAAGGGGAGACCCAGTACTTC. Protein sequence: CASSLGTSGIKGETQYF.

In this sample, this clonotype turned up many times. The chain recombines TRBV12-3 or TRBV12-4 with TRBJ2-2, with D perhaps being TRBD1 or TRBD2 (5 bases each). The V gene lost 5 bases and the J gene lost 4 bases, with 14 bases spanning the gap. This CDR3 spans 15 amino acids. In nucleotides, the CDR3 is TGTGCCAGCAGTACCCCCGGGGCCTTCACCGGGGAGCTGTTTTTT. Its protein product is CASSTPGAFTGELFF.

This clonotype has more than one count but fewer than ten. The chain recombines TRBV18 with TRBJ1-1; 11 nucleotides align to TRBD1. Germline assignment: CDR1 KGHSH and CDR2 LQKENI. CDR3 size: 15 residues. After removal of 4 bases from V and 1 base from J, the junction contained 2 bases not matched to a gene. The chain's CDR3 is CASSLGQGANTEAFF. In nucleotides, the CDR3 is TGTGCCAGCTCACTTGGACAGGGGGCGAACACTGAAGCTTTCTTT.

This clonotype was counted ten times or more. The chain has TRBV7-3 and TRBJ2-1; TRBD1 matches at 8 bases. CDR1 and CDR2 (germline): SGHTA, FQGTGA. Unmatched junction bases numbered 11, after V lost 1 base and J lost 6 bases. The CDR3 has 17 residues. The CDR3 loop is CASSLRPTGGGGNEQFF. The CDR3 region has the DNA TGTGCCAGCAGCTTAAGGCCCACAGGGGGTGGGGGCAATGAGCAGTTCTTC.

This clonotype was counted ten times or more. The rearrangement joins TRBV5-1 to TRBJ1-2; 7 bases match TRBD1. V gave up 0 bases and J gave up 2 bases; unmatched junction bases: 1. This CDR3 has 14 residues. Germline V gene sequence: CDR1 SGHRS, CDR2 YFSETQ. The CDR3 DNA follows: TGCGCCAGCAGCTTGGAGACAGGGAACTATGGCTACACCTTC. The encoded protein is CASSLETGNYGYTF.

This clonotype was seen ten or more times. In DNA form, the CDR3 reads TGTGCCAGCAGTGACCTTAGCGGGGGGGCCGATGAGCAGTTCTTC. Amino acid sequence: CASSDLSGGADEQFF. The chain uses TRBV25-1 and TRBJ2-1; 11 positions match TRBD2. There are 15 residues in the CDR3. V was pared by 3 bases and J by 8 bases, with 6 bases of the junction left unmatched. The germline CDR1 and CDR2 sequences are MGHDK and SYGVNS.

The table lists this clonotype with a few counts. This chain links TRBV6-5 with TRBJ2-2, with no clear D. This CDR3 contains 15 residues. CDR1 MNHEY and CDR2 SVGAGI come from the germline V gene. V lost 0 bases and J lost 6, with 11 bases in between. The CDR3 bases are TGTGCCAGCAGTTACTCGAGTTCGGTGTCCGGGGAGCTGTTTTTT. This encodes CASSYSSSVSGELFF.

This clonotype was seen many times. The V and J genes are TRBV15 and TRBJ2-2; no clear D. The germline CDR1 and CDR2 sequences are LNHNV and YYDKDF (reference sequence). V lost 0 bases, J lost 5 bases, and 10 bases lay in between. The CDR3 sequence is 15 residues long. The CDR3 coding sequence is TGTGCCACCAGCAGAGACCGGGCCGTAACCGGGGAGCTGTTTTTT. It is translated as CATSRDRAVTGELFF.